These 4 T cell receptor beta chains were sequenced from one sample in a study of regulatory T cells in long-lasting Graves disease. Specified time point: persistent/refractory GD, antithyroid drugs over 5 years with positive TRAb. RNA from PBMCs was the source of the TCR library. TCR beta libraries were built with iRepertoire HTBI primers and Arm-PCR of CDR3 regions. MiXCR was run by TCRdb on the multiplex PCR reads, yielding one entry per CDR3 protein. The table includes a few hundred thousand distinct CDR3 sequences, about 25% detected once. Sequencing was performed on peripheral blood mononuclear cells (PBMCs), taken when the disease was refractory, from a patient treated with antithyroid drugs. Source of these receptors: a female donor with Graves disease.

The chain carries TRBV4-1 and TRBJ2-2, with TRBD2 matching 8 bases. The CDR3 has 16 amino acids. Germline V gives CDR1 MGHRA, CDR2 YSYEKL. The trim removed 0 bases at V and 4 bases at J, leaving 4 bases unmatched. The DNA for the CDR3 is TGCGCCAGCAGCCAAGAAGCGGGAGCGCTCACCGGGGAGCTGTTTTTT. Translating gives CASSQEAGALTGELFF.

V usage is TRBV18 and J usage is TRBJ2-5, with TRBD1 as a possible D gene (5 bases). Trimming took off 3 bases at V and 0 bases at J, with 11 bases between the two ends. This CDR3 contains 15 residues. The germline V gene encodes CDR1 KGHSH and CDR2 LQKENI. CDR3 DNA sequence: TGTGCCAGCTCACCGACAGATTGGTACCAAGAGACCCAGTACTTC. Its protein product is CASSPTDWYQETQYF.

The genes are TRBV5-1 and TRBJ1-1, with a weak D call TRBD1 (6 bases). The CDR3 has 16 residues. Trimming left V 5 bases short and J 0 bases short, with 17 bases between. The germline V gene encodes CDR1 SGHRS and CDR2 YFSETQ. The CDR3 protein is CASRRGQTTMNTEAFF. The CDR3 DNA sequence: TGCGCCAGCAGACGAGGACAGACCACAATGAACACTGAAGCTTTCTTT.

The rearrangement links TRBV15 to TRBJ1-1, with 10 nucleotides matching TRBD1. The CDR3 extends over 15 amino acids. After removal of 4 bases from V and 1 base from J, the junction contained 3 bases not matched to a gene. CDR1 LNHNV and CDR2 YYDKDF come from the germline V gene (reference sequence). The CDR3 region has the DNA TGTGCCACCAGCACCGGGACAGGGGCGAACACTGAAGCTTTCTTT. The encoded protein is CATSTGTGANTEAFF. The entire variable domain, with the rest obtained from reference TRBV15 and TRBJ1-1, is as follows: DAMVIQNPRYQVTQFGKPVTLSCSQTLNHNVMYWYQQKSSQAPKLLFHYYDKDFNNEADTPDNFQSRRPNTSFCFLDIRSPGLGDTAMYLCATSTGTGANTEAFFGQGTRLTVV.